The clone carrying this T cell receptor (beta chain) was seen only a few times. Its antigen is not identified. The TCR library protocol attached unique molecular identifiers to the individual cDNA molecules. MiXCR was run by TCRdb on the 5' RACE reads, yielding one entry per CDR3 protein. The repertoire holds about 92,000 distinct CDR3 sequences, with 16% as singletons. The V and J ends lost 5 bases and 6 bases respectively, with 13 bases between them. This CDR3 contains 13 residues. The V gene's germline CDR1 is LNHDA and CDR2 SQIVND (reference sequence). This entry belongs to a study of early T cells in non-severe SARS-CoV-2 infection. Study-level points and caveats: VDJdb-based matching was biased toward anti-spike CD8 responses and missed private and CD4 specificities.

Sequences were obtained from whole blood. The V call is TRBV19, the J call TRBJ1-1, with a possible D match to TRBD1 (5 bases). The TCR originated in an adult who was a healthcare worker with PCR-confirmed SARS-CoV-2 infection or an uninfected control (not recorded which). The CDR3 sequence is CASSGGDRPEAFF. The CDR3 DNA follows: TGTGCCAGTAGTGGGGGTGACAGACCTGAAGCTTTCTTT.